The 20 T cell receptor beta chains reported below all come from one sample, sequenced in a study of blood T cell repertoires in COVID-19. Measured with immunoSEQ multiplex PCR; TCRdb has only the in-frame clones, and not every one. The data contain about 290,000 clones, roughly 80% of them singletons. The sequencing sample was made of peripheral blood. The receptors were gathered from a woman aged 45-60 years with active or convalescent COVID-19.

The V gene is TRBV12-5, the J gene TRBJ2-2, with D tentatively TRBD2 (5 bases). The germline CDR1 and CDR2 sequences are LGHNT and FRNRAP. The CDR3 has 15 residues. V was shortened by 4 bases and J by 3 bases, with 12 bases between the two germline ends. The CDR3 reads CASGSPGLDTGELFF. The DNA of the CDR3 is TGTGCTAGTGGTTCTCCTGGACTCGACACCGGGGAGCTGTTTTTT.

The chain uses TRBV19 and TRBJ1-1, with 8 bases lining up with TRBD1. Unmatched junction bases numbered 6, after V lost 5 bases and J lost 4 bases. In germline, CDR1 is LNHDA, CDR2 SQIVND (reference sequence). This CDR3 comprises 14 residues. This chain's CDR3 is CASSPWTGSTEAFF. CDR3 nucleotides: TGTGCCAGTAGTCCTTGGACAGGGAGCACTGAAGCTTTCTTT.

This chain links TRBV5-1 with TRBJ1-2; 7 bases align to TRBD1. Germline V gene sequence: CDR1 SGHRS, CDR2 YFSETQ. With V trimmed by 0 bases and J by 8 bases, 13 bases remained unmatched. This CDR3 has 16 residues. CDR3 in amino acids: CASSLGQGTSLVGYTF. CDR3 DNA sequence: TGCGCCAGCAGCTTGGGACAGGGTACGAGTTTAGTAGGCTACACCTTC.

The chain joins TRBV29-1 to TRBJ2-1; no clear D gene. Per germline, CDR1 SQVTM and CDR2 ANQGSEA. This CDR3 spans 12 amino acids. V was shortened by 0 bases and J by 8 bases, with 8 bases between the two germline ends. The CDR3 is CSVEDPRYEQFF. In DNA form, the CDR3 reads TGCAGCGTTGAAGATCCTCGTTATGAGCAGTTCTTC.

CDR3 sequence (DNA): TGCGCCAGCAGCCCCAATACAGGCGTTTCAACTAATGAAAAACTGTTTTTT. Its translation is CASSPNTGVSTNEKLFF. This chain uses TRBV5-1 with TRBJ1-4, with a tentative D call TRBD1 (5 bases). Germline CDR1 and CDR2: SGHRS and YFSETQ. V lost 4 bases and J 0 bases, leaving 16 bases between the germline ends. The CDR3 is 17 residues long.

The genes are TRBV18 and TRBJ1-6; D is unresolved. Trimming stripped 3 bases from V and 0 bases from J, with 9 bases between. This CDR3 is built from 16 residues. CDR1 KGHSH and CDR2 LQKENI come from the germline V gene. The CDR3 coding sequence is TGTGCCAGCTCACCGAGGGCGGTCTCCTATAATTCACCCCTCCACTTT. Translation gives CASSPRAVSYNSPLHF.

This clone occurred a few times. The chain combines TRBV11-2 with TRBJ1-2; D gene unclear. V dropped 1 base and J dropped 2 bases, with 5 bases sitting between them. The CDR3 is 13 residues long. Germline V gives CDR1 SGHAT, CDR2 FQNNGV. CDR3 protein: CASSLAPNYGYTF. In nucleotides, the CDR3 is TGTGCCAGCAGCTTAGCCCCGAACTATGGCTACACCTTC.

The chain joins TRBV7-9 to TRBJ1-5; D possibly corresponds to TRBD1 (6 bases). V was shortened by 6 bases and J by 3 bases, with 15 bases between the two germline ends. Germline V gene lookup returns CDR1 SEHNR and CDR2 FQNEAQ (reference sequence). The CDR3 extends over 15 amino acids. The DNA of the CDR3 is TGTGCCAGCAGTACAGGGACTATATCCAATCAGCCCCAGCATTTT. This gives the protein CASSTGTISNQPQHF.

The rearrangement joins TRBV27 to TRBJ1-1, with D possibly being TRBD1 (6 bases). The ends were cut back, 6 bases at V and 0 bases at J, with 14 bases in the middle. CDR3 length: 15 residues. The germline gives CDR1 MNHEY, CDR2 SMNVEV (reference sequence). The CDR3 spells CASSEQGGVNTEAFF. DNA for the CDR3: TGTGCCAGCAGCGAACAGGGAGGGGTGAACACTGAAGCTTTCTTT.

There are a few counts of this clone. The same CDR3 also results from other DNA sequences found in this sample. V gene TRBV7-9 combines with J gene TRBJ2-3; 12 nucleotides agree with TRBD2. From germline, CDR1 is SEHNR and CDR2 FQNEAQ (reference sequence). CDR3 length equals 14 residues. V lost 3 bases and J lost 5; bases outside the gene matches: 0. The CDR3 DNA follows: TGTGCCAGCAGCTTGGGACTAGCGGGAGATACGCAGTATTTT. Its protein product is CASSLGLAGDTQYF.

The rearrangement uses TRBV7-9 and TRBJ2-7; 9 positions match TRBD2. CDR1 and CDR2 (germline): SEHNR, FQNEAQ (reference sequence). Trimming at V came to 4 bases and at J to 1 base, leaving 2 bases not matched to a gene. The CDR3 extends over 14 amino acids. CDR3 nucleotide sequence: TGTGCCAGCAGCTCGACTAGCGGATCCTACGAGCAGTACTTC. It yields the protein CASSSTSGSYEQYF.

The V and J genes are TRBV14 and TRBJ1-3, with TRBD1 matching over 9 bases. The length of the CDR3 is 15 residues. V dropped 4 bases and J dropped 2; count of bases not matched to a gene: 3. The germline V gene has CDR1 SGHDN and CDR2 FVKESK. CDR3 nucleotides: TGTGCCAGCAGCCCGAACAGGGGGCCTGGAAACACCATATATTTT. Residues: CASSPNRGPGNTIYF.

The genes are TRBV11-2 and TRBJ1-1, with 8 bases fitting TRBD1. The V gene end was trimmed by 5 bases and the J gene end by 4 bases; junction bases not matched to a gene: 9. The CDR3 contains 15 residues. Germline V gene data show CDR1 as SGHAT and CDR2 as FQNNGV. The CDR3 loop is CASSPWTGKSTEAFF. The CDR3 DNA reads TGTGCCAGCAGCCCTTGGACAGGGAAAAGCACTGAAGCTTTCTTT.

The chain links TRBV27 to TRBJ2-5; 7 bases match TRBD2. The J segment lost 1 base and the V segment lost 6 bases, leaving 8 bases of the junction unmatched. Germline V lookup: CDR1 MNHEY, CDR2 SMNVEV (reference sequence). This CDR3 is 15 amino acids long. As DNA, the CDR3 is TGTGCCAGCAGAAGGGACTACCGAAGCCAAGAGACCCAGTACTTC. The encoded protein is CASRRDYRSQETQYF.

The chain is built from TRBV5-6 and TRBJ1-6; 7 positions agree with TRBD1. Germline assignment: CDR1 SGHDT and CDR2 YYEEEE. The ends lost 4 bases at V and 9 bases at J; junction bases unmatched: 4. The CDR3 has 13 amino acids. The CDR3 sequence is CASSLRGVSPLHF. DNA of the CDR3: TGTGCCAGCAGCCTCAGGGGGGTTTCACCCCTCCACTTT.

This chain uses TRBV7-9 with TRBJ1-2; D gene ambiguous. The ends were cut back, 5 bases at V and 1 base at J, with 11 bases in the middle. The CDR3 loop spans 14 amino acids. Germline V gene data show CDR1 as SEHNR and CDR2 as FQNEAQ (reference sequence). DNA of the CDR3: TGTGCCAGCAGCGCCCGCGGAGTTAACTATGGCTACACCTTC. Translated: CASSARGVNYGYTF.

In its sample, this clone was seen once. The rearrangement links TRBV3-1 (or the pseudogene TRBV3-2) to TRBJ2-7; D uncertain. Per germline, CDR1 LGHDT and CDR2 YNNKEL (reference sequence). V lost 0 bases and J 6 bases, leaving 6 bases between the germline ends. CDR3 size: 12 residues. The CDR3: CASSQDPLEQYF. CDR3 in DNA: TGTGCCAGCAGCCAAGATCCCCTCGAGCAGTACTTC.

V usage is TRBV18 and J usage is TRBJ2-6; D is ambiguous. The V end lost 3 bases, the J end lost 0 bases, and 6 bases lay between the germline ends. The CDR3 is 15 residues long. Germline V lookup: CDR1 KGHSH, CDR2 LQKENI. The DNA of the CDR3 is TGTGCCAGCTCACCTCTCGGCTCTGGGGCCAACGTCCTGACTTTC. This sequence encodes CASSPLGSGANVLTF.

The J gene is TRBJ1-5, the V gene TRBV10-3; possibly TRBD1 for D (6 bases). The CDR3 loop spans 16 amino acids. The germline CDR1 and CDR2 sequences are ENHRY and SYGVKD. V lost 6 bases, J lost 7 bases, and 22 bases lay in between. This CDR3 is CAISDATGSGGQPQHF. In DNA, the CDR3 is TGTGCCATCAGCGACGCTACAGGGTCGGGCGGACAGCCCCAGCATTTT.

This clone occurred once. This chain joins TRBV7-6 and TRBJ1-3; 10 nucleotides align to TRBD1. Germline assignment: CDR1 SGHVS and CDR2 FNYEAQ. After removal of 5 bases from V and 2 bases from J, the junction contained 6 bases not matched to a gene. CDR3 length equals 16 residues. CDR3 loop: CASSARQGAAGNTIYF. In nucleotides, the CDR3 is TGTGCCAGCAGCGCCAGACAGGGGGCGGCTGGAAACACCATATATTTT. Using reference TRBV7-6 and TRBJ1-3 for the parts outside the CDR3, the full variable domain is GAGVSQSPRYKVTKRGQDVALRCDPISGHVSLYWYRQALGQGPEFLTYFNYEAQQDKSGLPNDRFSAERPEGSISTLTIQRTEQRDSAMYRCASSARQGAAGNTIYFGEGSWLTVV.